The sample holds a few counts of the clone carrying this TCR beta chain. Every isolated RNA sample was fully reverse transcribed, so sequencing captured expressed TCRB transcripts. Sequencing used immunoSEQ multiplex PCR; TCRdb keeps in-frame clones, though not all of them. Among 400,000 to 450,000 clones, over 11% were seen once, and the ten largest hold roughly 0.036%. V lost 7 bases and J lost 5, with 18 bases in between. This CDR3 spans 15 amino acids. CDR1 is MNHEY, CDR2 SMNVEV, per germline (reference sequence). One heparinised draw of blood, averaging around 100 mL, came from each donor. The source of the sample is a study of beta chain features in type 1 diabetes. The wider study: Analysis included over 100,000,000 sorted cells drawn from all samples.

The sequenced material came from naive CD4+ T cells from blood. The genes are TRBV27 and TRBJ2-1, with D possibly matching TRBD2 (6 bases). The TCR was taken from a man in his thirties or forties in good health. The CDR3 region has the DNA TGTGCCAGCACCCCCCGTCGGGGGTTTGACAATGAGCAGTTCTTC. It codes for CASTPRRGFDNEQFF.